The 24 T cell receptor beta chains listed next were all sequenced from one sample in a study of glioma-infiltrating T cells after dendritic cell vaccination (dated by TCRdb to 2016 to 2017). Libraries were prepared through the immunoSEQ multiplex PCR assay. Imported from immuneACCESS, the table was reduced by TCRdb to in-frame sequences with V and J called. These copies leave out some clones; in studies compared against another copy, an unresolved V gene accounts for under half, and the cause of the remainder is not known. Present in this sample are 95,000 or so clones, 85% of which were seen just once. The top ten clones comprise less than 3% of the sample. Sequences were derived from blood, sampled before dendritic cell vaccination. The receptors here all came from a human donor with glioblastoma.

The chain employs TRBV18 and TRBJ2-7, with a possible D match to TRBD2 (5 bases). The CDR3 runs 12 residues. V shed 6 bases and J shed 5 bases, with 11 bases lying between them. Germline values: CDR1 KGHSH, CDR2 LQKENI. In DNA, the CDR3 is TGTGCCAGCTCCCACGGGCGGGACGAGCAGTACTTC. This encodes CASSHGRDEQYF. Full variable domain (remainder filled in from reference TRBV18 and TRBJ2-7): NAGVMQNPRHLVRRRGQEARLRCSPMKGHSHVYWYRQLPEEGLKFMVYLQKENIIDESGMPKERFSAEFPKEGPSILRIQQVVRGDSAAYFCASSHGRDEQYFGPGTRLTVT.

This clone was seen more than once but under ten times. The rearrangement joins TRBV5-1 to TRBJ1-3; D is ambiguous. The germline CDR1 and CDR2 sequences are SGHRS and YFSETQ. This CDR3 is 13 amino acids long. V dropped 4 bases and J dropped 7 bases, with 12 bases sitting between them. CDR3 in amino acids: CASSTGTANTIYF. The CDR3 DNA sequence: TGCGCCAGCAGCACGGGTACGGCCAACACCATATATTTT.

The V and J genes are TRBV6-1 and TRBJ2-7, with TRBD2 matching over 14 bases. J gave up 0 bases and V 4 bases, and 14 bases lay outside the gene matches. The germline gives CDR1 MNHNS, CDR2 SASEGT. The CDR3 spans 20 residues. The CDR3 is CASSVFPGLAGESSSYEQYF. For the CDR3, the DNA is TGTGCCAGCAGTGTTTTTCCGGGACTAGCGGGAGAGAGTAGCTCCTACGAGCAGTACTTC.

This chain joins TRBV10-3 and TRBJ1-2; no clear D gene. Germline-derived CDR1 and CDR2 are ENHRY and SYGVKD. This CDR3 is 14 amino acids long. The germline V and J ends were trimmed by 0 bases and 3 bases, with 8 bases remaining between them. CDR3 nucleotide sequence: TGTGCCATCAGTGAGTCGGCACAAGACTATGGCTACACCTTC. It yields the protein CAISESAQDYGYTF.

The rearrangement joins TRBV6-6 to TRBJ1-5; TRBD1 matches 9 bases. Germline CDR1 and CDR2: MNHNY and SVGAGI (reference sequence). The CDR3 contains 14 residues. Trimming took 2 bases from V and 6 from J; bases not matched to a gene: 2. The chain's CDR3 is CASSYGQGSQPQHF. In nucleotides, the CDR3 is TGTGCCAGCAGTTACGGACAGGGGTCTCAGCCCCAGCATTTT.

The sample holds one count of this clone. The chain couples TRBV5-1 to TRBJ2-1, with a possible D match to TRBD1 (6 bases). Germline CDR1 is SGHRS and CDR2 is YFSETQ. This CDR3 contains 13 residues. Trimming took off 7 bases at V and 7 bases at J, with 15 bases between the two ends. As DNA, the CDR3 is TGCGCCAGCCGCCAGGGGTCCGGGAATGAGCAGTTCTTC. Residues: CASRQGSGNEQFF.

V is TRBV7-6 and J is TRBJ2-7; 11 nucleotides line up with TRBD2. CDR3 length equals 19 residues. With 1 base clipped from V and 8 bases from J, the junction kept 19 bases outside the gene matches. Germline V CDR1 and CDR2: SGHVS, FNYEAQ. CDR3 region: CASSLERQLAGGPSRQQYF. The CDR3 nucleotides are TGTGCCAGCAGCTTAGAGCGGCAGCTAGCGGGAGGCCCCTCGAGACAGCAGTACTTC.

This CDR3 reads CASRTGTGANVLTF. In nucleotides, the CDR3 is TGTGCCAGTAGGACGGGGACAGGGGCCAACGTCCTGACTTTC. The chain recombines TRBV19 with TRBJ2-6, with D maybe TRBD1 (6 bases). This CDR3 spans 14 amino acids. Germline CDR1 is LNHDA and CDR2 is SQIVND (reference sequence). Trimming cost V 6 bases and J 4 bases, with 10 bases left between them.

This clone appeared a few times. The rearrangement joins TRBV2 to TRBJ1-1, with D maybe TRBD1 (6 bases). Trimming took off 6 bases at V and 0 bases at J, with 14 bases between the two ends. Germline assignment: CDR1 SNHLY and CDR2 FYNNEI. The CDR3 runs 15 residues. This chain's CDR3 is CASSWDTTLNTEAFF. The DNA of the CDR3 is TGTGCCAGCAGCTGGGACACCACCCTGAACACTGAAGCTTTCTTT.

This clone was counted between two and nine times. The gene calls are TRBV27 and TRBJ2-7, with D possibly being TRBD1 (6 bases). The CDR3 has 16 residues. V was clipped by 4 bases and J by 4 bases, with 20 bases between them. Germline CDR1 MNHEY, CDR2 SMNVEV (reference sequence). The CDR3 bases are TGTGCCAGCAGTTCTTACAACAGGGTCGGCGGGTACGAGCAGTACTTC. Protein product: CASSSYNRVGGYEQYF.

The chain uses TRBV10-2 and TRBJ1-2, with D perhaps matching TRBD1 (5 bases). The germline V gene has CDR1 WSHSY and CDR2 SAAADI. This CDR3 spans 14 amino acids. V gave up 2 bases and J gave up 3 bases, with 10 bases separating them. This CDR3 reads CASSETDSYYGYTF. CDR3 sequence (DNA): TGCGCCAGCAGTGAGACTGACAGCTACTATGGCTACACCTTC.

The rearrangement links TRBV7-2 to TRBJ1-3; no firm D call. The V gene's germline CDR1 is SGHTA and CDR2 FQGNSA. The CDR3 has 18 amino acids. Trimming left V 0 bases short and J 0 bases short, with 15 bases between. CDR3 sequence reads: CASSLAAWESISGNTIYF. The CDR3 DNA is TGTGCCAGCAGCTTAGCCGCCTGGGAGTCGATCTCTGGAAACACCATATATTTT.

The gene calls are TRBV2 and TRBJ2-7, with D perhaps matching TRBD1 (5 bases). Germline assignment: CDR1 SNHLY and CDR2 FYNNEI. Trimming left V 8 bases short and J 6 bases short, with 11 bases between. The CDR3 is 11 residues long. As DNA, the CDR3 is TGTGCCAGCCGACAGTGGACCGAGCAGTACTTC. As protein: CASRQWTEQYF.

V usage is TRBV6-1 and J usage is TRBJ1-2; D perhaps matches TRBD1 (5 bases). Germline V gives CDR1 MNHNS, CDR2 SASEGT. This CDR3 region has 14 residues. V dropped 1 base and J dropped 8 bases, with 14 bases sitting between them. The CDR3 DNA is TGTGCCAGCAGTGAAGGGGCCAGGGTGAGGGGCTACACCTTC. Its translation: CASSEGARVRGYTF.

CDR3 bases: TGTGCCAGCAACAGACAGGGTCCTGAAGCTTTCTTT. This translates into CASNRQGPEAFF. This rearrangement joins TRBV6-1 to TRBJ1-1; 7 bases line up with TRBD1. The CDR3 has 12 residues. J was trimmed by 6 bases and V by 7 bases; bases with no gene match: 5. The V gene's germline CDR1 is MNHNS and CDR2 SASEGT.

The chain uses TRBV7-9 and TRBJ1-2; 9 bases agree with TRBD1. Germline-derived CDR1 and CDR2 are SEHNR and FQNEAQ (reference sequence). J lost 0 bases, V lost 5 bases, and 4 bases had no gene match. The CDR3 extends over 15 amino acids. DNA for the CDR3: TGTGCCAGCAGCCGGACAGGGGAACCTAACTATGGCTACACCTTC. Translation gives CASSRTGEPNYGYTF.

The V gene is TRBV10-1, the J gene TRBJ1-5; D ambiguous. Germline CDR1 reads WNHNN; CDR2 reads SYGVQD (reference sequence). This CDR3 comprises 13 residues. Trimming shortened V by 5 bases and J by 4 bases, and 9 bases separated the two germline ends. CDR3 bases: TGCGCCAGCAGTCCAGCGTTTAATCAGCCCCAGCATTTT. Translated: CASSPAFNQPQHF.

V and J are TRBV19 and TRBJ2-1, with D perhaps matching TRBD1 (6 bases). The CDR3 is made up of 15 amino acids. V lost 3 bases, J lost 7 bases, and 16 bases lay in between. Germline V lookup: CDR1 LNHDA, CDR2 SQIVND (reference sequence). CDR3 sequence (DNA): TGTGCCAGTAGTATTGCTGGTTTAGGGACAAATGAGCAGTTCTTC. Its translation: CASSIAGLGTNEQFF.

Details on this clone: The sample has other DNA sequences that encode this CDR3 too. This chain connects TRBV5-1 to TRBJ2-5; the D is unclear. CDR3 length equals 12 residues. Trimming removed 0 bases from V and 5 bases from J, with 5 bases in between. From germline, CDR1 is SGHRS and CDR2 YFSETQ. CDR3 sequence (DNA): TGCGCCAGCAGCTTGGCCGGTGAGACCCAGTACTTC. This encodes CASSLAGETQYF.

The chain couples TRBV7-6 to TRBJ2-7, with a tentative D call TRBD2 (7 bases). V lost 0 bases and J lost 5, with 11 bases in between. The CDR3 consists of 14 residues. Per the germline V gene, CDR1 is SGHVS and CDR2 is FNYEAQ. CDR3 region: CASSLASGGNEQYF. For the CDR3, the DNA is TGTGCCAGCAGCTTAGCGTCGGGGGGCAACGAGCAGTACTTC.

V is TRBV29-1 and J is TRBJ2-4; D is unresolved. V dropped 6 bases and J dropped 0 bases, with 6 bases sitting between them. The CDR3 is 12 amino acids. Germline CDR1 reads SQVTM; CDR2 reads ANQGSEA. CDR3 in amino acids: CSVSLAKNIQYF. The CDR3 nucleotides read TGCAGCGTGAGTCTAGCCAAAAACATTCAGTACTTC.

The chain links TRBV6-5 to TRBJ2-2, with D possibly being TRBD1 (5 bases). Germline CDR1 MNHEY, CDR2 SVGAGI. The germline V and J ends were trimmed by 8 bases and 4 bases, with 17 bases remaining between them. This CDR3 spans 15 amino acids. The CDR3 protein is CASGNPYRGTGELFF. CDR3 DNA: TGTGCCAGCGGAAATCCCTATAGGGGCACCGGGGAGCTGTTTTTT.

Comment on this clone: An end of the junction differs from the germline gene, which may be a read error. J is TRBJ2-7 and V is TRBV4-3; tentatively, D is TRBD2 (6 bases). Per the germline V gene, CDR1 is LGHNA and CDR2 is YSLEER. This CDR3 is built from 10 residues. The chain's CDR3 is CASRFTGLRW. CDR3 DNA sequence: TGCGCCAGCCGATTTACGGGACTGCGGTGG.

The chain combines TRBV7-2 with TRBJ2-1; 9 bases fit TRBD1. Germline assignment: CDR1 SGHTA and CDR2 FQGNSA. With V trimmed by 6 bases and J by 2 bases, 8 bases remained unmatched. CDR3 length: 16 amino acids. CDR3: CASRPTGGRAYNEQFF. In DNA, the CDR3 is TGTGCCAGCAGGCCCACAGGGGGCCGGGCCTACAATGAGCAGTTCTTC.